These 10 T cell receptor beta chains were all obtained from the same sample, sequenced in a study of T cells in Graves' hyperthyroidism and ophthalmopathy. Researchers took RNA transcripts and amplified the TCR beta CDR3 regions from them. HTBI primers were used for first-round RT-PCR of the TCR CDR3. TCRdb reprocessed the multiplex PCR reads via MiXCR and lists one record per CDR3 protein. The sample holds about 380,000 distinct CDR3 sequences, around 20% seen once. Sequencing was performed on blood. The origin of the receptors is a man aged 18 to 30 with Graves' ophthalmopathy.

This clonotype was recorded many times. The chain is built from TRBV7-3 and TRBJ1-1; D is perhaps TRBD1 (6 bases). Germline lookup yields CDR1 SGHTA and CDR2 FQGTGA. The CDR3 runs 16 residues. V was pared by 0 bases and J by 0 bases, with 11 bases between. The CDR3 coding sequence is TGTGCCAGCAGCTTAACGGGGGGGCAGATGAACACTGAAGCTTTCTTT. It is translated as CASSLTGGQMNTEAFF.

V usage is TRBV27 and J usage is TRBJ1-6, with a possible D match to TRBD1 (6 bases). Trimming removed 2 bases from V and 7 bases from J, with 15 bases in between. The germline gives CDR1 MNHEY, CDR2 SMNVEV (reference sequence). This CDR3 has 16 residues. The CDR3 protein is CASSLVWGAGNSPLHF. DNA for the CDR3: TGTGCCAGCAGTTTAGTATGGGGGGCTGGAAATTCACCCCTCCACTTT.

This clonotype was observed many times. CDR3 loop: CASSAQVPDTQYF. As DNA, the CDR3 is TGTGCCAGCAGCGCCCAAGTACCAGATACGCAGTATTTT. The J gene is TRBJ2-3, the V gene TRBV11-2; D call uncertain. CDR1 SGHAT and CDR2 FQNNGV come from the germline V gene. The CDR3 sequence is 13 residues long. V was cut by 5 bases and J by 4 bases, with 10 bases left in between.

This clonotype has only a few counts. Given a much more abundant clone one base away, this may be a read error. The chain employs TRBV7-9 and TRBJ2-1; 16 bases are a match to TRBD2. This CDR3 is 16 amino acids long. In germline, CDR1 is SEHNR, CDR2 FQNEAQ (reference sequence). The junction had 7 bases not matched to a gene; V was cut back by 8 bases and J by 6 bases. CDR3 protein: CASGTSGGATCNEQFF. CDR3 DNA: TGTGCCAGCGGGACTAGCGGGGGGGCCACCTGCAATGAGCAGTTCTTC. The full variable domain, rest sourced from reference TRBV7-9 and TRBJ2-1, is DTGVSQNPRHKITKRGQNVTFRCDPISEHNRLYWYRQTLGQGPEFLTYFQNEAQLEKSRLLSDRFSAERPKGSFSTLEIQRTEQGDSAMYLCASGTSGGATCNEQFFGPGTRLTVL.

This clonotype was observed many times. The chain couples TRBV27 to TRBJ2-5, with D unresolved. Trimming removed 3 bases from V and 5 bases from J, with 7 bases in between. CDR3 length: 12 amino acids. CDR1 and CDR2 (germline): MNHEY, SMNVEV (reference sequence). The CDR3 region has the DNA TGTGCCAGCAGTTTCTTTGGGGAGACCCAGTACTTC. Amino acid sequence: CASSFFGETQYF.

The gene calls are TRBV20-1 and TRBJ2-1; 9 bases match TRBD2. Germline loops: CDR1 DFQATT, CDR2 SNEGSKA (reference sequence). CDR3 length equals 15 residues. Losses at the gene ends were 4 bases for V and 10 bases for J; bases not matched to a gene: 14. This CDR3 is CSAIPRGGRVNEQFF. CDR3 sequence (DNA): TGCAGTGCTATACCGCGGGGGGGCCGTGTAAACGAGCAGTTCTTC.

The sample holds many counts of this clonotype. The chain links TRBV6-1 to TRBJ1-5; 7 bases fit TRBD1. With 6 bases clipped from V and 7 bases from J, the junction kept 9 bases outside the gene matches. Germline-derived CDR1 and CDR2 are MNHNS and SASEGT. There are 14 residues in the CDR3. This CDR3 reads CASSYRGDRQPQHF. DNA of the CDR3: TGTGCCAGCAGCTACAGGGGAGACCGGCAGCCCCAGCATTTT.

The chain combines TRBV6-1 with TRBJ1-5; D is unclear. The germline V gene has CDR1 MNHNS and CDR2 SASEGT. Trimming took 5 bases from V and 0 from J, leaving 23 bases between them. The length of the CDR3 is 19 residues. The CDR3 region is CASSPPIFSLANSNQPQHF. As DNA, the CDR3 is TGTGCCAGCAGTCCACCTATTTTTTCTCTGGCCAATAGCAATCAGCCCCAGCATTTT.

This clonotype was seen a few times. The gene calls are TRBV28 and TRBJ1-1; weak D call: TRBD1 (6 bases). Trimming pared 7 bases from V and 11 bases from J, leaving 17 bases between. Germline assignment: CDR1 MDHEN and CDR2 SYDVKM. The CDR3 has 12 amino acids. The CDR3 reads CASTTRGARAFF. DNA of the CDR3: TGTGCCAGCACCACTCGGGGGGCGCGGGCTTTCTTT. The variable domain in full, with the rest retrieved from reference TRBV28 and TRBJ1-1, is DVKVTQSSRYLVKRTGEKVFLECVQDMDHENMFWYRQDPGLGLRLIYFSYDVKMKEKGDIPEGYSVSREKKERFSLILESASTNQTSMYLCASTTRGARAFFGQGTRLTVV.

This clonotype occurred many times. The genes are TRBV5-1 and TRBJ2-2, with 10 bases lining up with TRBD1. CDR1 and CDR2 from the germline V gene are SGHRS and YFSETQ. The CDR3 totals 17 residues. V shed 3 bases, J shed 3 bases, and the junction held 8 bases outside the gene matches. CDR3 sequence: CASSWSGGTGDTGELFF. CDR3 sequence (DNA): TGCGCCAGCAGCTGGAGCGGTGGGACAGGGGACACCGGGGAGCTGTTTTTT.